This is a list of T cell receptor beta chains from one sample in a study of blood T cell repertoires in COVID-19. Here immunoSEQ multiplex PCR was the method, and the copy in TCRdb shows in-frame clones only, minus some. Of about 180,000 clones in the sample, about 81% were seen once. Sequencing was done on a sample of peripheral blood. All receptors come from a woman older than 75 with COVID-19, enrolled during active disease. Each CDR3 is given with its conserved first and last residue. The D gene is left open where the match is weak.

CDR3 protein	D gene	V gene	CDR3 length
CASSTLGTGIDGYTF	TRBD1	TRBV7-2	15
CASSLEGGQGDPVAEKLFF	TRBD1	TRBV11-3	19
CASTLGRGQFF	NA	TRBV12-3/TRBV12-4	11
CASSLHTTSSSTDTQYF	TRBD2	TRBV5-4	17
CASMGEALAGVNEQFF	TRBD2	TRBV2	16
CASSIRTGYGYTF	NA	TRBV19	13
CASSQDMASGPYGLYEQYF	TRBD2	TRBV3-1/TRBV3-2	19
CASSYTQGSEQYF	NA	TRBV6-5	13
CASSQDPGVGDGYTF	NA	TRBV4-2	15
CASSLVWTYNEQFF	NA	TRBV11-2	14
CASSDRVRAAFF	TRBD1	TRBV6-5	12
CASSPYDLSGGVPDTQYF	TRBD2	TRBV7-2	18
CASSRRSGNYGYTF	NA	TRBV5-1	14
CASSLGQNDEQYF	NA	TRBV18	13
CASSFTGGYTDTQYF	TRBD2	TRBV11-2	15
CASSLGLAGGRETQYF	TRBD2	TRBV11-3	16
CSVGLPGEQYF	NA	TRBV29-1	11
CASSMALYSYNEQFF	NA	TRBV19	15
CASQPATGRDTGELFF	TRBD2	TRBV12-5	16
CATSRESPSYGYTF	NA	TRBV15	14
CASSSAGGNKNIQYF	TRBD2	TRBV6-5	15